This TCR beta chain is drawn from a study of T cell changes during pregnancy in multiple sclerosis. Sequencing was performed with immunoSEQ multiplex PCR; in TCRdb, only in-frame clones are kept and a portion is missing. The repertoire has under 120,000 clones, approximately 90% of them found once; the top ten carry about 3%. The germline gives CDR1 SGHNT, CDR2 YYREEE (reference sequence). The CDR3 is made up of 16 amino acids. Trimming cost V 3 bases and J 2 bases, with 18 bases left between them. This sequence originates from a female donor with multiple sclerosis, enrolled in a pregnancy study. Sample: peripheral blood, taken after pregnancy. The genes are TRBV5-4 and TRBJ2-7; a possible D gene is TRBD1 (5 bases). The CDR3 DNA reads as TGTGCCAGCAGCTCGAGACAGTTGCCACTTCCCTACGAGCAGTACTTC. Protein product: CASSSRQLPLPYEQYF.